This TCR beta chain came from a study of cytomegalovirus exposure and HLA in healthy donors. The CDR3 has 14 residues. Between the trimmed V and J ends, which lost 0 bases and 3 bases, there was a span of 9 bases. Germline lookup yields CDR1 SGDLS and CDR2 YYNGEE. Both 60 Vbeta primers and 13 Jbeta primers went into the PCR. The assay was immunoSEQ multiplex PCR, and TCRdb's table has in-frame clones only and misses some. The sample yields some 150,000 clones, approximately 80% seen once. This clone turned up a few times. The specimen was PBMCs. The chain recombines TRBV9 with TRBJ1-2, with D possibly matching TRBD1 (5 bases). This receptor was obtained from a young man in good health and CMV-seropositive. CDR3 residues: CASSVVGRDYGYTF. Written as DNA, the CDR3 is TGTGCCAGCAGCGTAGTCGGCAGGGACTATGGCTACACCTTC.